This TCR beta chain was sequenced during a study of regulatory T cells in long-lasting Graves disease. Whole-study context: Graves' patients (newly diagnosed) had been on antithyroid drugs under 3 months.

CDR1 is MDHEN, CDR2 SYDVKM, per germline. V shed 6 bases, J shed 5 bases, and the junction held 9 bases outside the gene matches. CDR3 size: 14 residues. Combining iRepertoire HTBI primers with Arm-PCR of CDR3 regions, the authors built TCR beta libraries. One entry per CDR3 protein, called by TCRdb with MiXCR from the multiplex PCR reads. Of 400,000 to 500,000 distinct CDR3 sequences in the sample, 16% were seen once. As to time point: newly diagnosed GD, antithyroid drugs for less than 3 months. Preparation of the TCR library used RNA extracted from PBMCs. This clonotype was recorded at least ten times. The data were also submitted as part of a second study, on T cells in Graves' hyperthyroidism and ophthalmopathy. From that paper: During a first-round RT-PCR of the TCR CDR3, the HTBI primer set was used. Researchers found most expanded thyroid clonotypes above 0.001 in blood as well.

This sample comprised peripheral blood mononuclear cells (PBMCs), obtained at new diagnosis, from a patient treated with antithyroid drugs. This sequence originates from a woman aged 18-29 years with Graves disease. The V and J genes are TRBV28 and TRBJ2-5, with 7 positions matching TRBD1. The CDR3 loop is CASSEYRGVETQYF. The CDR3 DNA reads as TGTGCCAGCAGCGAATACAGGGGAGTCGAGACCCAGTACTTC. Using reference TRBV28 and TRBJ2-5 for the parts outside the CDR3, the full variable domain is DVKVTQSSRYLVKRTGEKVFLECVQDMDHENMFWYRQDPGLGLRLIYFSYDVKMKEKGDIPEGYSVSREKKERFSLILESASTNQTSMYLCASSEYRGVETQYFGPGTRLLVL.